This is a list of T cell receptor beta chains from one sample in a study of blood T cell repertoires in COVID-19. Assay: immunoSEQ multiplex PCR; the TCRdb copy retains only in-frame clones and omits some. The profile shows more than 350,000 clones, approximately 92% of them singletons. Sequencing input: PBMCs or T cells enriched from blood (not recorded which). The receptors were sampled from a young man who had recovered from COVID-19. The CDR3 runs from the conserved cysteine through the conserved F or W.

j_gene | len | v_gene | CDR3aa
TRBJ2-7 | 19 | TRBV28 | CASSSPTEGVALSSYEQYF
TRBJ2-1 | 12 | TRBV19 | CASSIGLDEQFF
TRBJ2-7 | 15 | TRBV27 | CASRPTLTEHYEQYF
TRBJ2-7 | 16 | TRBV7-2 | CASSLDTSGGSYEQYF
TRBJ1-2 | 15 | TRBV4-2 | CASSQEREQVYGYTF
TRBJ1-2 | 12 | TRBV7-9 | CASSLSGGGYTF
TRBJ1-2 | 17 | TRBV4-3 | CASSQELRGDRDYGYTF
TRBJ2-5 | 14 | TRBV24-1 | CATSDSRTVETQYF
TRBJ2-5 | 16 | TRBV12-5 | CASGLWTSANQETQYF
TRBJ2-7 | 12 | TRBV30 | CAWSVSGYEQYF
TRBJ1-2 | 16 | TRBV3-1/TRBV3-2 | CASSLKPHRERDGYTF
TRBJ2-7 | 16 | TRBV12-2 | CASRLAPGQGFGEQYF
TRBJ1-5 | 15 | TRBV6-5 | CASSPSGQGNQPQHF
TRBJ1-2 | 12 | TRBV14 | CASSSVNYGYTF
TRBJ1-2 | 14 | TRBV10-1 | CASRIRGGSRGYTF
TRBJ2-4 | 13 | TRBV5-1 | CASRQGAKNIQYF
TRBJ2-7 | 14 | TRBV7-6 | CASSQRGGADEQYF
TRBJ2-1 | 15 | TRBV7-8 | CASSWTSGSIYEQFF
TRBJ2-3 | 16 | TRBV27 | CASSLYSGRDGDTQYF
TRBJ1-2 | 14 | TRBV5-1 | CASSSDGANYGYTF
TRBJ2-5 | 15 | TRBV24-1 | CATSDTRQGAETQYF
TRBJ1-1 | 12 | TRBV3-1/TRBV3-2 | CASTSGSTEAFF
TRBJ1-1 | 15 | TRBV27 | CASTIAGGAYTEAFF
TRBJ2-2 | 17 | TRBV5-1 | CASSYGRGAMGTGELFF
TRBJ2-2 | 14 | TRBV29-1 | CSVDTSGRTGELFF
TRBJ2-1 | 13 | TRBV11-3 | CASSRGSGDEQFF
TRBJ2-1 | 16 | TRBV7-9 | CASSPTLDRIYNEQFF
TRBJ1-1 | 17 | TRBV2 | CASSETGWGVRNTEAFF
TRBJ2-1 | 14 | TRBV11-2 | CASSLGGGYNEQFF
TRBJ1-4 | 17 | TRBV7-9 | CASSFQAGRATNEKLFF
TRBJ2-2 | 15 | TRBV25-1 | CASSQTGIGTGELFF
TRBJ1-1 | 15 | TRBV6-6 | CASSLDRPMNTEAFF
TRBJ1-1 | 15 | TRBV7-9 | CASSLQDSVNTEAFF
TRBJ1-4 | 15 | TRBV11-2 | CASSSPVQANEKLFF
TRBJ1-1 | 15 | TRBV9 | CASSESTGLNTEAFF
TRBJ2-2 | 16 | TRBV19 | CASSIAGRGLAGELFF
TRBJ1-6 | 17 | TRBV27 | CASSRIFSQGTDSPLHF
TRBJ1-5 | 15 | TRBV5-1 | CASSLGQGRGQPQHF